Shown below are 26 T cell receptor beta chains from a single sample sequenced in a study of glioma-infiltrating T cells. The iRepertoire nested amplicon-rescue multiplex PCR amplified TCR alpha and beta CDR3s from RNA. Each CDR3 protein gets one entry after TCRdb re-called the multiplex PCR reads with MiXCR. The sample shows about 130,000 distinct CDR3 sequences, around 25% of them seen only once. Sequencing was performed on glioma tissue, nonneoplastic brain tissue, or PBMCs (not recorded which). These receptors originate from a human donor with low-grade glioma or glioblastoma, undergoing nonglioma brain surgery, or in good health (not recorded which).

Only one count was recorded for this clonotype. The chain carries TRBV6-2 or TRBV6-3 and TRBJ2-1, with 8 positions matching TRBD1. CDR1 and CDR2 (germline): MNHEY, SVGEGT. The CDR3 runs 15 residues. V gave up 6 bases and J gave up 10 bases; unmatched junction bases: 14. CDR3 sequence: CASSVDRVGSYEQFF. CDR3 nucleotides: TGTGCCAGCAGCGTGGACAGGGTGGGCTCCTACGAGCAGTTCTTC.

The genes are TRBV27 and TRBJ1-4; D is undetermined. Trimming removed 0 bases from V and 10 bases from J, with 9 bases in between. Germline lookup yields CDR1 MNHEY and CDR2 SMNVEV (reference sequence). CDR3 length equals 13 residues. Here the CDR3 reads CASSLSVVGKLFF. Written as DNA, the CDR3 is TGTGCCAGCAGTTTATCAGTGGTAGGAAAACTGTTTTTT.

The chain has TRBV18 and TRBJ2-5; no firm D call. The CDR3 length is 13 residues. Germline CDR1 KGHSH, CDR2 LQKENI. V lost 4 bases and J lost 1, with 7 bases in between. CDR3 sequence reads: CASSRGFQETQYF. Here the CDR3 DNA reads TGTGCCAGCTCACGTGGTTTCCAAGAGACCCAGTACTTC.

This clonotype was recorded a few times. The chain couples TRBV20-1 to TRBJ2-1; D possibly corresponds to TRBD2 (6 bases). V gave up 6 bases and J gave up 4 bases, with 10 bases separating them. The CDR3 totals 12 residues. CDR1 and CDR2 from the germline V gene are DFQATT and SNEGSKA (reference sequence). The CDR3 DNA is TGCAGTGCGGGGGGATTTTACAATGAGCAGTTCTTC. Translated, it gives CSAGGFYNEQFF.

V usage is TRBV7-9 and J usage is TRBJ1-5; D possibly corresponds to TRBD1 (5 bases). CDR3 length equals 13 residues. Germline V lookup: CDR1 SEHNR, CDR2 FQNEAQ (reference sequence). The DNA for the CDR3 is TGTGATAGCAGGGCGGCTAGGGGTCAGCCCCAGCATTTT. Translation gives CDSRAARGQPQHF.

About this clonotype: A read error may be the cause here, since a much bigger clone is one base away. The chain links TRBV27 to TRBJ2-1; 9 nucleotides match TRBD1. This CDR3 has 15 residues. Germline values: CDR1 MNHEY, CDR2 SMNVEV (reference sequence). The CDR3 bases are TGTGCCAGCACCAACAGGTACAGGGGGCGCGATGAGCAGCTCTTC. It specifies CASTNRYRGRDEQLF.

Many counts were recorded for this clonotype. The chain recombines TRBV7-2 with TRBJ1-3; D unresolved. Trimming took 5 bases from V and 4 from J, leaving 9 bases between them. The length of the CDR3 is 13 residues. Germline values: CDR1 SGHTA, CDR2 FQGNSA. The CDR3 region is CASSNSGGNTIYF. The DNA for the CDR3 is TGTGCCAGCAGCAACAGTGGAGGAAACACCATATATTTT.

Many counts were recorded for this clonotype. The CDR3: CASSFRGQNTGELFF. The CDR3 DNA reads TGTGCCAGCAGTTTTCGCGGGCAGAACACCGGGGAGCTGTTTTTT. This rearrangement joins TRBV27 to TRBJ2-2, with D possibly being TRBD2 (5 bases). This CDR3 region has 15 residues. The V gene lost 3 bases and the J gene lost 1 base, with 9 bases spanning the gap. The germline CDR1 and CDR2 sequences are MNHEY and SMNVEV (reference sequence).

This rearrangement joins TRBV5-4 to TRBJ1-1; D not certain. The CDR3 has 15 amino acids. Germline V gene sequence: CDR1 SGHNT, CDR2 YYREEE (reference sequence). With 0 bases removed from V and 4 bases from J, the gap between germline ends came to 13 bases. The CDR3 here is CASSLGSGEGTEAFF. In nucleotides, the CDR3 is TGTGCCAGCAGCTTGGGGTCCGGGGAGGGCACTGAAGCTTTCTTT.

The chain is built from TRBV7-3 and TRBJ2-3; D is ambiguous. Germline loops: CDR1 SGHTA, CDR2 FQGTGA. The CDR3 has 20 residues. V lost 4 bases and J lost 2, with 28 bases in between. CDR3 in DNA: TGTGCCAGCAGCTGGCGTGGTAGAAGAGGAACCTCCACGACCACAGATACGCAGTATTTT. As protein: CASSWRGRRGTSTTTDTQYF.

This clonotype was seen repeatedly, ten times or more. The chain carries TRBV6-1 and TRBJ1-1, with D uncertain. The V end lost 6 bases, the J end lost 0 bases, and 17 bases lay between the germline ends. Germline loops: CDR1 MNHNS, CDR2 SASEGT. The CDR3 has 16 amino acids. CDR3 in amino acids: CASSPSSGRLNTEAFF. The CDR3 coding sequence is TGTGCCAGCAGCCCGAGCTCCGGCAGACTGAACACTGAAGCTTTCTTT.

The table lists this clonotype with a few counts. The CDR3 protein is CASSLVATGGLYTEAFF. The CDR3 coding sequence is TGTGCCAGCAGCTTAGTGGCCACAGGGGGATTGTACACTGAAGCTTTCTTT. The V and J genes are TRBV7-4 and TRBJ1-1; TRBD1 matches at 8 bases. V was pared by 1 base and J by 3 bases, with 10 bases of the junction left unmatched. The germline V gene encodes CDR1 SGHVT and CDR2 SQSDAQ. This CDR3 contains 17 residues.

This clonotype was observed many times. The gene calls are TRBV6-1 and TRBJ1-1; D unclear. The CDR3 consists of 15 residues. Germline CDR1 MNHNS, CDR2 SASEGT. Between the trimmed V and J ends, which lost 5 bases and 0 bases, there was a span of 13 bases. The CDR3 DNA reads as TGTGCCAGCAGTACCTCCACCGGCATGAACACTGAAGCTTTCTTT. This encodes CASSTSTGMNTEAFF.

As to this clonotype: The conserved phenylalanine or tryptophan is not found at the CDR3 terminus, so this likely reflects a read error. The chain joins TRBV4-2 to TRBJ1-2; D might be TRBD1 (5 bases). Germline CDR1 LGHNA, CDR2 YNFKEQ. The CDR3 covers 14 residues. Deletions cut 1 base from V and 2 bases from J, with 8 bases between. The CDR3 nucleotides read TGTGCCAGCAGCCAAGGGGACGGCAACTATGGCTACACCTCC. Its protein product is CASSQGDGNYGYTS.

The genes are TRBV28 and TRBJ2-2; possibly TRBD1 for D (6 bases). This CDR3 has 18 amino acids. The V gene lost 5 bases and the J gene lost 3 bases, with 22 bases spanning the gap. Germline CDR1 and CDR2: MDHEN and SYDVKM. As DNA, the CDR3 is TGTGCCAGCAGTCCCCTGCCTCTTGGGCAGGGGTACACCGGGGAGCTGTTTTTT. It is translated as CASSPLPLGQGYTGELFF.

The J gene is TRBJ1-3, the V gene TRBV5-1; the match to TRBD1 covers 9 bases. V shed 4 bases, J shed 4 bases, and the junction held 3 bases outside the gene matches. Germline CDR1 and CDR2: SGHRS and YFSETQ. The CDR3 spans 14 residues. CDR3 nucleotide sequence: TGCGCCAGCAGCACCACAGGGGGCGGAAACACCATATATTTT. Translated, it gives CASSTTGGGNTIYF.

The chain couples TRBV6-1 to TRBJ1-1, with 10 bases fitting TRBD1. Germline CDR1 and CDR2: MNHNS and SASEGT. V trimming: 5 bases; J trimming: 5 bases; junction bases outside the gene matches: 11. The CDR3 is 16 amino acids. The CDR3 loop is CASSQSDRGRNTEAFF. The CDR3 DNA follows: TGTGCCAGCAGTCAATCCGACAGGGGGCGAAATACTGAAGCTTTCTTT.

V usage is TRBV6-1 and J usage is TRBJ1-5; weak D call: TRBD1 (5 bases). CDR1 and CDR2 from the germline V gene are MNHNS and SASEGT. CDR3 length: 13 amino acids. Trimming shortened V by 7 bases and J by 9 bases, and 16 bases separated the two germline ends. The chain's CDR3 is CASMAGGRGPQHF. The CDR3 DNA is TGTGCCAGCATGGCCGGGGGGAGAGGGCCCCAGCATTTT.

The gene calls are TRBV2 and TRBJ2-5, with 8 bases aligning to TRBD2. This CDR3 has 14 residues. V dropped 8 bases and J dropped 4; count of bases not matched to a gene: 9. CDR1 and CDR2 from the germline V gene are SNHLY and FYNNEI. This CDR3 reads CASHPGGGGETQYF. The DNA for the CDR3 is TGTGCCAGCCACCCGGGGGGGGGTGGAGAGACCCAGTACTTC.

This clonotype has at least ten counts. The chain has TRBV6-6 and TRBJ2-1, with D perhaps being TRBD1 or TRBD2 (6 bases each). The CDR3 runs to 15 residues. V shed 2 bases and J shed 3 bases, with 11 bases lying between them. The germline gives CDR1 MNHNY, CDR2 SVGAGI (reference sequence). This CDR3 is CASSYVGGLYNEQFF. CDR3 DNA: TGTGCCAGCAGTTACGTTGGGGGGCTCTACAATGAGCAGTTCTTC.

This clonotype turned up a few times. The chain combines TRBV24-1 with TRBJ1-2; the D gene is possibly TRBD1 (6 bases). The CDR3 loop spans 15 amino acids. Germline V gives CDR1 KGHDR, CDR2 SFDVKD. Deletions cut 4 bases from V and 0 bases from J, with 11 bases between. Here the CDR3 DNA reads TGTGCCACCAGTGACAGGGACACTGCTAACTATGGCTACACCTTC. It is translated as CATSDRDTANYGYTF.

The chain recombines TRBV5-4 with TRBJ2-1, with D possibly being TRBD2 (5 bases). Germline V gene data show CDR1 as SGHNT and CDR2 as YYREEE (reference sequence). The CDR3 is made up of 15 amino acids. V gave up 4 bases and J gave up 3 bases, with 14 bases separating them. CDR3 sequence reads: CASSPPVASYNEQFF. Here the CDR3 DNA reads TGTGCCAGCAGCCCTCCGGTAGCGAGCTACAATGAGCAGTTCTTC.

This clonotype was picked up many times. This chain links TRBV20-1 with TRBJ2-1; D may be TRBD2 (5 bases). V gave up 3 bases and J gave up 6 bases, with 21 bases separating them. CDR3 length equals 16 residues. Germline V gene lookup returns CDR1 DFQATT and CDR2 SNEGSKA (reference sequence). The CDR3 protein is CSASALGGWEGNEQFF. DNA of the CDR3: TGCAGTGCTAGTGCTCTCGGAGGCTGGGAAGGCAATGAGCAGTTCTTC.

The chain couples TRBV24-1 to TRBJ2-1; possible D gene TRBD1, 6 bases. The CDR3 contains 16 residues. Trimming removed 3 bases from V and 0 bases from J, with 11 bases in between. CDR1 and CDR2 from the germline V gene are KGHDR and SFDVKD. CDR3: CATSDLGQSSYNEQFF. Here the CDR3 DNA reads TGTGCCACCAGTGATCTGGGACAAAGCTCCTACAATGAGCAGTTCTTC.

J is TRBJ1-4 and V is TRBV2; 10 bases fit TRBD1. Germline values: CDR1 SNHLY, CDR2 FYNNEI. V was clipped by 4 bases and J by 7 bases; unmatched bases: 0. This CDR3 has 13 amino acids. CDR3 protein: CASSGTGGEKLFF. CDR3 in DNA: TGTGCCAGCAGTGGGACAGGGGGTGAAAAACTGTTTTTT. Based on the CDR3 plus reference TRBV2 and TRBJ1-4, the full variable domain is EPEVTQTPSHQVTQMGQEVILRCVPISNHLYFYWYRQILGQKVEFLVSFYNNEISEKSEIFDDQFSVERPDGSNFTLKIRSTKLEDSAMYFCASSGTGGEKLFFGSGTQLSVL.

This clonotype was seen a few times. This chain uses TRBV5-1 with TRBJ1-2; D may be TRBD1 (5 bases). Trimming removed 3 bases from V and 4 bases from J, with 13 bases in between. The CDR3 loop spans 14 amino acids. CDR1 and CDR2 from the germline V gene are SGHRS and YFSETQ. The CDR3 bases are TGCGCCAGCAGCTCCCTCGACAGCACCTATGGCTACACCTTC. It is translated as CASSSLDSTYGYTF.